This TCR beta chain was sequenced for a study of identical twins. V lost 8 bases and J lost 1, with 20 bases in between. From germline, CDR1 is SQVTM and CDR2 ANQGSEA. The CDR3 is 15 amino acids. TCRdb reprocessed the 5' RACE reads with MiXCR, giving one entry per CDR3 protein. The sample carries 700,000 or so distinct CDR3 sequences, over 8.5% recorded once. The sample holds a few counts of this clonotype. Its specificity is unknown. Findings and limits, study-wide: Twins shared beta out-of-frame sequences in excess, but this excess was weaker.

This same sample was also taken into another study, of yellow fever vaccine responses in identical twins.

The sequence came from a young woman in good health. The chain joins TRBV29-1 to TRBJ2-5; maybe TRBD2 (5 bases). Sample: PBMCs. The CDR3 nucleotides read TGCAGCACCCGGGGTATGGCCAACCCCCAAGAGACCCAGTACTTC. Protein product: CSTRGMANPQETQYF.